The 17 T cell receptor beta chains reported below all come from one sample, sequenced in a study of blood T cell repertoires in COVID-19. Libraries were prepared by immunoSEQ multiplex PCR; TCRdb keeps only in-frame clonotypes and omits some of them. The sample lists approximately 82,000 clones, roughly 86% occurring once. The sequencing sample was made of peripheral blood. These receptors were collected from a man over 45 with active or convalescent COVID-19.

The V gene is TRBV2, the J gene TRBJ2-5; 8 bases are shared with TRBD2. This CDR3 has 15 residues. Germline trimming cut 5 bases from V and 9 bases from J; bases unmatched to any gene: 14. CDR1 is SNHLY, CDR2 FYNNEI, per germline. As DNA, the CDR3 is TGTGCCAGCAGTATCTCAGCGGGGGCCTCTGGGGCCCAGTACTTC. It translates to CASSISAGASGAQYF.

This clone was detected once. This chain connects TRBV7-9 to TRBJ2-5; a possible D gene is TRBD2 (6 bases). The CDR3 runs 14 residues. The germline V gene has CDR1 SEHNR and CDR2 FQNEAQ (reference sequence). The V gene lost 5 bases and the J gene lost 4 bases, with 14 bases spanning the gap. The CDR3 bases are TGTGCCAGCAGCCCCGCAGGGCGGGGAGAGACCCAGTACTTC. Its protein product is CASSPAGRGETQYF.

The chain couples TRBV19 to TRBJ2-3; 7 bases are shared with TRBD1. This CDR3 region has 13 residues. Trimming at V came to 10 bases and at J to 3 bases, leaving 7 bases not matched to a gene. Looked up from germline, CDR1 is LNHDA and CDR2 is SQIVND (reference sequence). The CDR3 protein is CATRPGQTDTQYF. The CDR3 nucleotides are TGTGCCACCCGGCCGGGACAGACAGATACGCAGTATTTT.

The CDR3 coding sequence is TGTGCCAGCAGCAAGGACAGGGCTTCGAACACTGAAGCTTTCTTT. Its protein product is CASSKDRASNTEAFF. V and J are TRBV3-1 (or the pseudogene TRBV3-2) and TRBJ1-1; 8 nucleotides align to TRBD1. CDR3 length equals 15 residues. V lost 5 bases to trimming and J lost 1 base; unmatched junction nucleotides: 6. Per the germline V gene, CDR1 is LGHDT and CDR2 is YNNKEL (reference sequence).

The CDR3 protein is CASSSLWTGEDEQYF. CDR3 sequence (DNA): TGCGCCAGCAGCTCTCTTTGGACAGGGGAGGACGAGCAGTACTTC. The chain uses TRBV5-1 and TRBJ2-7, with 9 positions matching TRBD1. Trimming took 3 bases from V and 5 from J; bases not matched to a gene: 9. This CDR3 is built from 15 residues. The germline V gene encodes CDR1 SGHRS and CDR2 YFSETQ.

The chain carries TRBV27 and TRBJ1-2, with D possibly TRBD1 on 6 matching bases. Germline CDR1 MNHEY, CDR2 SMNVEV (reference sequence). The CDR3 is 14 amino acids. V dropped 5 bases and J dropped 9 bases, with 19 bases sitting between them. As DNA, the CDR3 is TGTGCCAGCAGTCCAGCTCAGGACAGTCGTAGCTACACCTTC. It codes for CASSPAQDSRSYTF.

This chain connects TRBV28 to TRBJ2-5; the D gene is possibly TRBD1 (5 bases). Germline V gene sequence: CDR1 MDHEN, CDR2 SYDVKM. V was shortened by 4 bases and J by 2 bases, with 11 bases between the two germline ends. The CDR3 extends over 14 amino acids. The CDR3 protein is CASSSGHIQETQYF. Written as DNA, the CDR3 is TGTGCCAGCAGTTCCGGACACATACAAGAGACCCAGTACTTC.

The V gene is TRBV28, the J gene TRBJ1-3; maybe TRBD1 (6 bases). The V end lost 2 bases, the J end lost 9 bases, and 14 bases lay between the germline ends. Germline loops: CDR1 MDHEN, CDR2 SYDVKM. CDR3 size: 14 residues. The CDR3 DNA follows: TGTGCCAGCAGTTTAATGGGGGCGGGCGGCACCATATATTTT. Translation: CASSLMGAGGTIYF.

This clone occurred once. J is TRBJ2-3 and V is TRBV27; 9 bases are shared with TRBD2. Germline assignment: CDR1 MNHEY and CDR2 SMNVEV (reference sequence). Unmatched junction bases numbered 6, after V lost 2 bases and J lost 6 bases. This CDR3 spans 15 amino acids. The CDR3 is CASSLGSLAGDTQYF. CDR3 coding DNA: TGTGCCAGCAGTTTAGGTTCCCTAGCGGGGGATACGCAGTATTTT.

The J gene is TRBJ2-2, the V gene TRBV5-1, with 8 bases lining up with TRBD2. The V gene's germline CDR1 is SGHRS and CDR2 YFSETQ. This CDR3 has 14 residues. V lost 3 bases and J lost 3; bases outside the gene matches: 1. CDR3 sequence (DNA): TGCGCCAGCAGCTCCGGGGGGGACACCGGGGAGCTGTTTTTT. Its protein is CASSSGGDTGELFF.

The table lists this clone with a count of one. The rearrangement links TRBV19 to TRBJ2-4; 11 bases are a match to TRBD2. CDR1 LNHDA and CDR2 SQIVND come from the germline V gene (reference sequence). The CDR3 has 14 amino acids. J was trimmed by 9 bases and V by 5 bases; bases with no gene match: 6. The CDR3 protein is CASSPGTSGVIQYF. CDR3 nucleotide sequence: TGTGCCAGTAGTCCCGGGACTAGCGGCGTCATTCAGTACTTC.

The CDR3 DNA follows: TGTGCCAGCAGCTTAGCGTCAGGGAGAAACACCATATATTTT. Encoded protein: CASSLASGRNTIYF. This chain connects TRBV11-2 to TRBJ1-3; maybe TRBD1 (5 bases). CDR1 is SGHAT and CDR2 is FQNNGV in the germline V gene. The CDR3 totals 14 residues. The V end lost 1 base, the J end lost 5 bases, and 9 bases lay between the germline ends.

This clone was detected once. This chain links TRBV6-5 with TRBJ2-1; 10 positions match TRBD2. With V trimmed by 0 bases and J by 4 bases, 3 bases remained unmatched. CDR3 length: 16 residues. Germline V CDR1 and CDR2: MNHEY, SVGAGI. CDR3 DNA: TGTGCCAGCAGTTACTCTAGCGGGGGGTATTACAATGAGCAGTTCTTC. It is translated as CASSYSSGGYYNEQFF.

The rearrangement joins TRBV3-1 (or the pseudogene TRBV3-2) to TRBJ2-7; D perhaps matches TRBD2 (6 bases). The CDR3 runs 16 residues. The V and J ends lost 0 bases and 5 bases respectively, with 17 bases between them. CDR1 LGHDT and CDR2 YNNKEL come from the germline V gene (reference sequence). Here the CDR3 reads CASSQDQLGTLDEQYV. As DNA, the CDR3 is TGTGCCAGCAGCCAAGATCAGCTGGGGACTCTCGACGAGCAGTACGTC.

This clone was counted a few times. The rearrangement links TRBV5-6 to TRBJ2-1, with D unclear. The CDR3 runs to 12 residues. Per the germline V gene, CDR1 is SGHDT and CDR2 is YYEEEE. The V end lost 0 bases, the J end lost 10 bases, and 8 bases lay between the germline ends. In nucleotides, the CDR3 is TGTGCCAGCAGCTTGGTCGGGTCCGAGCAGTTCTTC. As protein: CASSLVGSEQFF.

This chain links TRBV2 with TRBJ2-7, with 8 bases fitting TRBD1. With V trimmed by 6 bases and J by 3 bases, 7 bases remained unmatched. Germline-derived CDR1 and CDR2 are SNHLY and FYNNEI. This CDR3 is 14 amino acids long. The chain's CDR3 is CASRGRDRIYEQYF. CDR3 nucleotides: TGTGCCAGCAGGGGCCGGGACAGGATCTACGAGCAGTACTTC.

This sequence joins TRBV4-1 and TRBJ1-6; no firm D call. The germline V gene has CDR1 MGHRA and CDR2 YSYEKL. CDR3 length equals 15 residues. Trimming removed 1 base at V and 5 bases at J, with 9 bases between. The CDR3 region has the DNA TGCGCCAGCAGCCAAGGCCCGGTCAATAATTCACCCCTCCACTTT. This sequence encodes CASSQGPVNNSPLHF.